Below are 18 T cell receptor beta chains sequenced from a single sample in a study of blood T cell repertoires in COVID-19. Some clones are missing from TCRdb's copy, which holds only in-frame ones; the method was immunoSEQ multiplex PCR. The sample holds fewer than 200,000 clones, 80% to 90% seen once. Sequences were obtained from peripheral blood. These receptor sequences come from a man younger than 30 who had recovered from COVID-19.

The chain carries TRBV4-3 and TRBJ1-2; TRBD1 is a possible D gene (6 bases). V shed 4 bases and J shed 3 bases, with 15 bases lying between them. Germline assignment: CDR1 LGHNA and CDR2 YSLEER. This CDR3 is built from 15 residues. CDR3 bases: TGCGCCAGCAGCCCTATGACAGGTGGCGACTATGGCTACACCTTC. It translates to CASSPMTGGDYGYTF.

The chain is built from TRBV5-1 and TRBJ1-3, with 11 bases that match TRBD1. This CDR3 contains 16 residues. In germline, CDR1 is SGHRS, CDR2 YFSETQ. J was trimmed by 4 bases and V by 4 bases; bases with no gene match: 7. The CDR3 loop reads CASSGQGAVEGNTIYF. DNA for the CDR3: TGCGCCAGCAGCGGACAGGGGGCCGTAGAAGGAAACACCATATATTTT.

The chain employs TRBV2 and TRBJ1-4; 8 nucleotides agree with TRBD1. The germline gives CDR1 SNHLY, CDR2 FYNNEI. Trimming cost V 5 bases and J 9 bases; bases outside gene matches: 8. The length of the CDR3 is 14 residues. This CDR3 reads CASSPSGQGQKLFF. CDR3 in DNA: TGTGCCAGCAGTCCTAGCGGACAGGGCCAAAAACTGTTTTTT.

The chain couples TRBV10-3 to TRBJ1-3; no firm D call. Trimming left V 3 bases short and J 4 bases short, with 7 bases between. From germline, CDR1 is ENHRY and CDR2 SYGVKD. There are 13 residues in the CDR3. The CDR3: CAISDRVGNTIYF. CDR3 DNA sequence: TGTGCCATCAGTGACCGTGTAGGAAACACCATATATTTT.

The chain joins TRBV7-9 to TRBJ2-6; possibly TRBD2 for D (5 bases). Trimming left V 4 bases short and J 2 bases short, with 12 bases between. There are 16 residues in the CDR3. The germline V gene has CDR1 SEHNR and CDR2 FQNEAQ (reference sequence). The CDR3: CASSSREGAGANVLTF. The CDR3 nucleotides are TGTGCCAGCAGCTCCCGCGAGGGAGCTGGGGCCAACGTCCTGACTTTC.

The genes are TRBV7-2 and TRBJ1-2; 8 positions agree with TRBD1. There are 16 residues in the CDR3. Germline CDR1 SGHTA, CDR2 FQGNSA. V lost 5 bases and J lost 2; bases outside the gene matches: 10. The CDR3 DNA is TGTGCCAGCAGCCCCTGGACAGGGCCCGCCAACTATGGCTACACCTTC. It is translated as CASSPWTGPANYGYTF.

The V gene is TRBV7-9, the J gene TRBJ2-3; the D is unclear. CDR1 is SEHNR, CDR2 FQNEAQ, per germline (reference sequence). V lost 1 base, J lost 2 bases, and 10 bases lay in between. The CDR3 sequence is 15 residues long. The CDR3 nucleotides read TGTGCCAGCAGCTTAGGGGCAGTAAACACAGATACGCAGTATTTT. Protein: CASSLGAVNTDTQYF.

The chain couples TRBV6-6 to TRBJ2-7; TRBD2 matches at 14 bases. V trimming: 5 bases; J trimming: 2 bases; junction bases outside the gene matches: 8. CDR1 MNHNY and CDR2 SVGAGI come from the germline V gene (reference sequence). The CDR3 contains 17 residues. The CDR3 region has the DNA TGTGCCAGCAGTCGGGGACTAGCGGGAGCCCACACCTACGAGCAGTACTTC. This translates into CASSRGLAGAHTYEQYF.

This chain connects TRBV29-1 to TRBJ2-7; D possibly corresponds to TRBD1 (6 bases). V was clipped by 6 bases and J by 2 bases, with 11 bases between them. Germline lookup yields CDR1 SQVTM and CDR2 ANQGSEA. The CDR3 length is 12 residues. The CDR3 region is CSVRDTPYEQYF. The CDR3 DNA follows: TGCAGCGTCCGGGACACCCCCTACGAGCAGTACTTC.

The chain combines TRBV7-2 with TRBJ1-1; D is uncertain. The CDR3 consists of 16 residues. Germline assignment: CDR1 SGHTA and CDR2 FQGNSA. Trimming stripped 6 bases from V and 0 bases from J, with 17 bases between. CDR3 DNA sequence: TGTGCCAGCAGACGTACCGCGGCCTACATGAACACTGAAGCTTTCTTT. Residues: CASRRTAAYMNTEAFF.

The gene calls are TRBV6-5 and TRBJ1-2; D ambiguous. In germline, CDR1 is MNHEY, CDR2 SVGAGI. Deletions cut 6 bases from V and 3 bases from J, with 17 bases between. This CDR3 is built from 15 residues. The CDR3 loop reads CASRSGGGLDYGYTF. The CDR3 region has the DNA TGTGCCAGCAGGAGCGGAGGAGGCCTTGACTATGGCTACACCTTC.

The sample holds one count of this clone. The rearrangement links TRBV4-3 to TRBJ2-2; perhaps TRBD1 as D (6 bases). This CDR3 spans 15 amino acids. Trimming pared 2 bases from V and 6 bases from J, leaving 13 bases between. Germline CDR1 and CDR2: LGHNA and YSLEER. The CDR3 protein is CASSQSPGGPGELFF. The CDR3 DNA follows: TGCGCCAGCAGCCAATCTCCTGGGGGCCCCGGGGAGCTGTTTTTT.

The V call is TRBV14, the J call TRBJ1-2, with D uncertain. Trimming removed 1 base at V and 4 bases at J, with 13 bases between. The CDR3 sequence is 15 residues long. CDR1 is SGHDN, CDR2 FVKESK, per germline. In DNA form, the CDR3 reads TGTGCCAGCAGCCAAGCTGCCTCAGGATTCTATGGCTACACCTTC. Protein product: CASSQAASGFYGYTF.

The V and J genes are TRBV6-5 and TRBJ1-5; TRBD1 might be the D (5 bases). The CDR3 is made up of 14 amino acids. The V gene's germline CDR1 is MNHEY and CDR2 SVGAGI. Trimming cost V 8 bases and J 0 bases, with 11 bases left between them. CDR3 loop: CASGSGFSNQPQHF. CDR3 nucleotides: TGTGCCAGCGGATCAGGGTTTAGCAATCAGCCCCAGCATTTT.

J is TRBJ2-5 and V is TRBV15; D remains unclear. Germline V gene sequence: CDR1 LNHNV, CDR2 YYDKDF (reference sequence). The CDR3 covers 14 residues. V gave up 2 bases and J gave up 1 base, with 8 bases separating them. Written as DNA, the CDR3 is TGTGCCACCAGCAGAACCACGAGCCAAGAGACCCAGTACTTC. This codes for CATSRTTSQETQYF.

V gene TRBV7-3 combines with J gene TRBJ2-2, with 11 positions matching TRBD2. The germline V gene encodes CDR1 SGHTA and CDR2 FQGTGA. The CDR3 spans 16 residues. Trimming took 3 bases from V and 5 from J; bases not matched to a gene: 5. DNA for the CDR3: TGTGCCAGCAGCTTCGCCGGGACTAGCGGAACCGGGGAGCTGTTTTTT. Encoded protein: CASSFAGTSGTGELFF.

The chain links TRBV5-5 to TRBJ2-4; no clear D gene. Germline V gene sequence: CDR1 SGHKS, CDR2 YYEKEE (reference sequence). V lost 2 bases and J 8 bases, leaving 11 bases between the germline ends. The CDR3 extends over 13 amino acids. CDR3 coding DNA: TGTGCCAGCAGCTTCTCCTACGTCGACATTCAGTACTTC. Encoded protein: CASSFSYVDIQYF.

The genes are TRBV11-3 and TRBJ2-3; no reliable D call. CDR1 is SGHNT and CDR2 is YENEEA in the germline V gene. V was clipped by 1 base and J by 4 bases, with 6 bases between them. The CDR3 spans 13 residues. CDR3 protein: CASSLGRSDTQYF. CDR3 DNA sequence: TGTGCCAGCAGCTTAGGTCGGTCAGATACGCAGTATTTT.